This T cell receptor (beta chain) derives from a study of beta chain features in type 1 diabetes (dated 2018 in TCRdb). In the study overall: Mean age, gender distribution, total cell number and subset yield did not differ between patients and healthy donors. A total of about 100 million sorted cells were examined across all samples, and RNA yield correlated strongly with the number of cells per subset. The study compared the TCRB repertoires of sorted circulating CD4+ T cell subsets in recently diagnosed type 1 diabetes patients with those in matched healthy donors. Whereas all 30 or so donors provided naive and central memory subsets, regulatory and stem cell-like memory subsets were isolated from just 8 patients and roughly 8 healthy donors. The paper's findings and limits, for the study overall: Patients with type 1 diabetes made fewer insertions and deleted more nucleotides at VDJ recombination sites, implying thymic rearrangement abnormalities. Naive, central memory and regulatory TCRB repertoires appeared to be more similar among patients than among healthy donors. In all four CD4+ subsets, TCRB CDR3 length was moderately but significantly shorter in type 1 diabetes patients. Because small numbers of individuals were included in the HLA sub-analyses, any influence of HLA type on TCRB rearrangement was left unresolved. Shorter templates might have been favored by PCR, but patient and control samples were amplified and corrected together, so both groups would have been affected equally by any skew. Sequencing cDNA rather than genomic DNA could over-represent highly expressing activated cells, although activation and CD3 levels did not differ between groups.

On this clone: Its cognate antigen has yet to be identified. Base qualities were left out, and no much larger clone turns up one base away.

CDR1 SEHNR and CDR2 FQNEAQ are derived from the germline V gene (reference sequence). The CDR3, cysteine through phenylalanine, is 13 amino acids long. The DNA shown is the 39-base CDR3, in frame from base 1. Relative to germline, V is missing 5 bases and J is missing 2 bases, with 3 bases of the junction outside any gene match. Each donor gave one peripheral blood draw, averaging about 100 mL, which was collected into heparinised tubes. Naive, central memory, regulatory and stem cell-like memory CD4+ T cells were sorted on a BD FACSAria II using a panel including CD45RO, CCR7, CD25, CD127, CD95 and CD27. All sorted populations exceeded 95% purity. PBMCs were isolated immediately by Lymphoprep density gradient centrifugation and stained directly without culture. So that batch effects would be minimized, each experiment stained and sorted samples in pairs, pairing one healthy donor with one patient.

The High Capacity cDNA Reverse Transcription Kit was used to reverse transcribe all of the isolated RNA, meaning that expressed TCRB transcripts were what got sequenced. Naive, central memory and regulatory T cell samples underwent deep immunoSEQ sequencing, averaging approximately 3.5 million total reads per sample. After sorted cells were lysed in RLT buffer, RNA was extracted with DNase-treated RNeasy Micro or Mini kits, with the choice depending on cell number. Each cell subset was processed separately to prevent cross-contamination, with patient and healthy donor samples processed together. The immunoSEQ multiplex PCR was used to amplify TCRB sequences from cDNA, generating 87-bp fragments that spanned the CDR3 region. Sequencing of the amplicons was performed on the Illumina HiSeq platform. The published analysis was carried out like this. PCR bias was computationally corrected using synthetic template baselines, reads within Hamming distance 2 were collapsed, and singletons that could not be merged were discarded. By aligning reads against IMGT, V, D and J genes, CDR3 length, and insertions or deletions at six rearrangement sites were assigned. Within each subset, clonotype counts were normalized to the number of sorted cells before true diversity and Gini coefficients were calculated with the tcR R package. The overlap coefficient, calculated on TCRB nucleotide sequences, was used to measure repertoire sharing. Out-of-frame TCRB sequences from naive cells were analyzed to stand in for the pre-selection repertoire. TCRdb carries this immuneACCESS record with in-frame sequences only. Its versions omit some clonotypes, under half of them owing to an unresolved V gene in the studies checked, with the rest unexplained. The D gene and trimming were derived from the DNA, and the V and J assignments and clone size from that table. The sample table contains hundreds of thousands of clones; only one count was recorded for about 16% of them. The top ten constitute 0.09% to 0.095% of the sample.

Sequencing was done on a sample of naive CD4+ T cells from blood. Explained via the paper, the cell subset or site label denotes: true naive CD4+ T cells. The clonotype comes from a man aged 18 to 29 in good health. The chain employs TRBV7-9 and TRBJ2-7, with TRBD2 identical over 7 junction bases. For the CDR3, the sequence is CASSRREAYEQYF. The nucleotide sequence reads TGTGCCAGCAGCCGCCGGGAGGCCTACGAGCAGTACTTC.